This T cell receptor beta chain was documented in a study of neurological immune-mediated disorders. One entry per CDR3 protein results from TCRdb running MiXCR on the 5' RACE reads. The repertoire consists of some 70,000 distinct CDR3 sequences, with 4.5% to 5.5% occurring once and the leading ten covering around 7%. There are many counts of this clonotype. CDR1 and CDR2 from the germline V gene are MGHRA and YSYEKL. The CDR3 length is 14 residues. V was cut by 0 bases and J by 11 bases, with 14 bases left in between. This clonotype originated in a young man with multiple sclerosis. Material: PBMCs. The chain carries TRBV4-1 and TRBJ1-3; possible D gene TRBD1, 6 bases. CDR3 protein: CASSQDNQGLPIYF. In nucleotides, the CDR3 is TGCGCCAGCAGCCAAGATAATCAGGGGCTTCCCATATATTTT.